Each of the 28 T cell receptor beta chains below was sequenced from the same sample in a study of Graves' ophthalmopathy and Graves' hyperthyroidism listed by TCRdb under 2018. TCRdb records Illumina HiSeq 2000 as the sequencer. For repertoire sequencing, TCR beta CDR3 regions were amplified from RNA transcripts. A first-round RT-PCR used HTBI primers with the Qiagen OneStep RT-PCR kit, followed by a second-round multiplex PCR, size selection and purification. The raw public data were reprocessed by TCRdb itself: fastp quality trimming at Q25, MiXCR clonotype calling, in-frame beta chains only. CDR3 protein duplicates are merged, each entry listing the most common genes and DNA. This sample lists about 640,000 distinct CDR3 sequences; over 40% were detected once. Around 3% of the sample belongs to the ten largest clones. The source material was peripheral blood. The receptors were sampled from an adult man with Graves' ophthalmopathy.

This clonotype was seen ten or more times. The CDR3 coding sequence is TGTGCCACCAGTGATTTGAGAGGAGATACGCAGTATTTT. This encodes CATSDLRGDTQYF. This chain links TRBV24-1 with TRBJ2-3; no firm D call. This CDR3 is built from 13 residues. Germline V gene lookup returns CDR1 KGHDR and CDR2 SFDVKD. The V end lost 0 bases, the J end lost 5 bases, and 5 bases lay between the germline ends.

The chain links TRBV7-2 to TRBJ1-4, with 11 bases aligning to TRBD1. Trimming cost V 4 bases and J 7 bases; bases outside gene matches: 8. Germline loops: CDR1 SGHTA, CDR2 FQGNSA. This CDR3 has 16 residues. The CDR3 loop reads CASSSRPGTGGEKLFF. In DNA form, the CDR3 reads TGTGCCAGCAGCTCTCGTCCCGGGACAGGGGGTGAAAAACTGTTTTTT.

This chain links TRBV5-1 with TRBJ2-7; D uncertain. The V gene lost 1 base and the J gene lost 3 bases, with 11 bases spanning the gap. The germline V gene has CDR1 SGHRS and CDR2 YFSETQ. The CDR3 contains 14 residues. The CDR3 region has the DNA TGCGCCAGCAGCTTGCGTGGGGTCTTCTACGAGCAGTACTTC. As protein: CASSLRGVFYEQYF. Complete variable domain (other parts from reference TRBV5-1 and TRBJ2-7): KAGVTQTPRYLIKTRGQQVTLSCSPISGHRSVSWYQQTPGQGLQFLFEYFSETQRNKGNFPGRFSGRQFSNSRSEMNVSTLELGDSALYLCASSLRGVFYEQYFGPGTRLTVT.

V usage is TRBV6-2 or TRBV6-3 and J usage is TRBJ2-2; D gene uncertain. CDR1 is MNHEY and CDR2 is SVGEGT in the germline V gene. V was shortened by 8 bases and J by 6 bases, with 7 bases between the two germline ends. The length of the CDR3 is 11 residues. CDR3 coding DNA: TGTGCCAGCCAAGATCCCGGGGAGCTGTTTTTT. It is translated as CASQDPGELFF.

The sample holds many counts of this clonotype. This rearrangement joins TRBV2 to TRBJ2-2; TRBD1 matches at 11 bases. The CDR3 covers 15 residues. The J segment lost 6 bases and the V segment lost 6 bases, leaving 6 bases of the junction unmatched. From germline, CDR1 is SNHLY and CDR2 FYNNEI. For the CDR3, the DNA is TGTGCCAGCAGGCCGGGACAGGGGGTGGCCGGGGAGCTGTTTTTT. This sequence encodes CASRPGQGVAGELFF.

This clonotype was detected only once. The rearrangement uses TRBV29-1 and TRBJ1-2, with 9 bases matching TRBD1. The CDR3 runs to 14 residues. The germline gives CDR1 SQVTM, CDR2 ANQGSEA. J lost 7 bases, V lost 5 bases, and 11 bases had no gene match. For the CDR3, the DNA is TGCAGCGTTAAAACCGGGACAGGGCCTGGTGGCTACACCTTC. It translates to CSVKTGTGPGGYTF.

This clonotype was counted many times. The rearrangement links TRBV10-3 to TRBJ1-5; 11 positions agree with TRBD1. Germline CDR1 reads ENHRY; CDR2 reads SYGVKD. V was clipped by 10 bases and J by 1 base; unmatched bases: 9. This CDR3 spans 16 amino acids. The CDR3 sequence: CATAPGQGGSNQPQHF. Written as DNA, the CDR3 is TGTGCCACAGCTCCGGGACAGGGGGGAAGCAATCAGCCCCAGCATTTT.

This chain uses TRBV7-9 with TRBJ2-5; TRBD2 agrees at 14 bases. Germline V CDR1 and CDR2: SEHNR, FQNEAQ (reference sequence). Trimming took 5 bases from V and 1 from J; bases not matched to a gene: 15. The CDR3 is 20 residues long. In nucleotides, the CDR3 is TGTGCCAGCAGCCAAGGGGGACTAGCGGGAGTCTTTGGGCCCCAAGAGACCCAGTACTTC. This encodes CASSQGGLAGVFGPQETQYF.

The V gene is TRBV7-4, the J gene TRBJ2-7, with D perhaps matching TRBD1 (6 bases). With 4 bases removed from V and 4 bases from J, the gap between germline ends came to 17 bases. This CDR3 has 15 residues. CDR1 and CDR2 from the germline V gene are SGHVT and SQSDAQ. The CDR3 loop is CASSSGIQGTYEQYF. CDR3 nucleotide sequence: TGTGCCAGCAGCTCAGGGATCCAGGGGACATACGAGCAGTACTTC.

The count of this clonotype is one. V gene TRBV15 combines with J gene TRBJ1-3; D gene unclear. V lost 5 bases and J lost 4, with 6 bases in between. The germline V gene has CDR1 LNHNV and CDR2 YYDKDF (reference sequence). The length of the CDR3 is 12 residues. The chain's CDR3 is CATSSWGNTIYF. The CDR3 nucleotides read TGTGCCACCAGCTCTTGGGGAAACACCATATATTTT.

This clonotype was observed at least ten times. The genes are TRBV9 and TRBJ2-7; 8 nucleotides agree with TRBD2. The germline V gene encodes CDR1 SGDLS and CDR2 YYNGEE. V gave up 2 bases and J gave up 7 bases; unmatched junction bases: 8. This CDR3 contains 14 residues. This chain's CDR3 is CASSVGTSLGEQYF. The CDR3 coding sequence is TGTGCCAGCAGCGTCGGGACTAGTCTAGGGGAGCAGTACTTC.

This clonotype showed up just a few times. V usage is TRBV7-9 and J usage is TRBJ2-7; the D gene could be TRBD1 or TRBD2 (6 bases each). Germline CDR1 is SEHNR and CDR2 is FQNEAQ (reference sequence). V lost 6 bases, J lost 1 base, and 19 bases lay in between. The length of the CDR3 is 16 residues. The CDR3 nucleotides are TGTGCCAGCAGTGGCCCCGGGGGCACCCTATCCTACGAGCAGTACTTC. Its protein is CASSGPGGTLSYEQYF.

This clonotype showed up just once. One base away lies a much larger clone, so this may be a sequencing read error. V and J are TRBV5-1 and TRBJ1-2, with 10 bases matching TRBD1. After removal of 1 base from V and 7 bases from J, the junction contained 10 bases not matched to a gene. The CDR3 is made up of 16 amino acids. Germline V lookup: CDR1 SGHRS, CDR2 YFSETQ. The CDR3 DNA follows: TGCGCCAGCAGCTTGATGGGACAGGGGAATGGCTGTGGCTACACCTTC. It encodes CASSLMGQGNGCGYTF.

This clonotype was picked up many times. V usage is TRBV6-5 and J usage is TRBJ1-6; D is unclear. Germline loops: CDR1 MNHEY, CDR2 SVGAGI. V was pared by 4 bases and J by 6 bases, with 4 bases between. CDR3 length: 12 amino acids. Here the CDR3 DNA reads TGTGCCAGCAGTTCCATTAATTCACCCCTCCACTTT. This gives the protein CASSSINSPLHF.

V usage is TRBV2 and J usage is TRBJ2-5; 8 nucleotides align to TRBD1. The CDR3 runs to 14 residues. The trim removed 1 base at V and 7 bases at J, leaving 5 bases unmatched. The germline V gene has CDR1 SNHLY and CDR2 FYNNEI. The CDR3 is CASSEEPGTGTQYF. The CDR3, as DNA: TGTGCCAGCAGTGAAGAGCCCGGGACAGGGACCCAGTACTTC.

In regard to this clonotype: A much larger clone is a single base away; this may be a read error. Without the conserved terminal phenylalanine or tryptophan, this CDR3 likely stems from a read error. The chain carries TRBV5-1 and TRBJ1-1; D remains ambiguous. Looked up from germline, CDR1 is SGHRS and CDR2 is YFSETQ. Trimming left V 6 bases short and J 0 bases short, with 12 bases between. The CDR3 loop spans 14 amino acids. As DNA, the CDR3 is TGCGCCAGCACCCGGACGTACATGAACACTGAAGCTTTCCTT. This sequence encodes CASTRTYMNTEAFL.

This chain joins TRBV3-1 and TRBJ2-7, with TRBD2 matching 13 bases. The germline V gene has CDR1 LGHDT and CDR2 YNNKEL (reference sequence). The CDR3 consists of 18 residues. V shed 5 bases and J 2 bases; nucleotides not matched to a gene: 12. CDR3: CASSTLRATSGRAYEQYF. The CDR3 DNA follows: TGTGCCAGCAGCACCCTGAGGGCAACTAGCGGGAGGGCCTACGAGCAGTACTTC.

The rearrangement links TRBV12-3 or TRBV12-4 to TRBJ2-7; a weak D match, TRBD1 (6 bases). CDR3 length: 14 residues. V was pared by 6 bases and J by 0 bases, with 12 bases between. The CDR3 DNA is TGTGCCAGCAGAGCTGGGGACAACTCCTACGAGCAGTACTTC. Its translation is CASRAGDNSYEQYF.

The chain has TRBV15 and TRBJ2-7; the match to TRBD1 covers 7 bases. The CDR3 covers 14 residues. The V and J ends lost 2 bases and 2 bases, in that order; junction bases with no gene match: 3. Germline V lookup: CDR1 LNHNV, CDR2 YYDKDF (reference sequence). The DNA for the CDR3 is TGTGCCACCAGCAGACAGACAGGGACCTACGAGCAGTACTTC. Translated, it gives CATSRQTGTYEQYF.

In its sample, this clonotype was seen once. The chain carries TRBV7-2 and TRBJ1-2; the match to TRBD1 covers 9 bases. The germline V gene has CDR1 SGHTA and CDR2 FQGNSA. The CDR3 has 15 amino acids. V dropped 1 base and J dropped 4; count of bases not matched to a gene: 4. CDR3 DNA: TGTGCCAGCAGCTTAGACGGGACAGGGCCCTATGGCTACACCTTC. This translates into CASSLDGTGPYGYTF.

Remarks on this clonotype: A clone one base away is much larger, so this may be a read error. The chain combines TRBV19 with TRBJ2-6; D perhaps matches TRBD1 (5 bases). The CDR3 extends over 14 amino acids. From germline, CDR1 is LNHDA and CDR2 SQIVND (reference sequence). The CDR3 region is CASSPHGGANVPTF. The CDR3 coding sequence is TGTGCCAGTAGTCCCCACGGTGGGGCCAACGTCCCGACTTTC.

This clonotype was found many times. This chain links TRBV5-1 with TRBJ1-6, with a possible D match to TRBD1 (5 bases). The CDR3 runs 18 residues. The germline V gene encodes CDR1 SGHRS and CDR2 YFSETQ. V was clipped by 0 bases and J by 5 bases, with 18 bases between them. The CDR3 protein is CASSLASTGPLDNSPLHF. CDR3 sequence (DNA): TGCGCCAGCAGCTTGGCCAGTACAGGCCCCTTAGATAATTCACCCCTCCACTTT.

In regard to this clonotype: A junction end diverges from the germline sequence, so it may reflect a read error. J is TRBJ2-2 and V is TRBV2; D may match TRBD1 or TRBD2 (5 bases each). From germline, CDR1 is SNHLY and CDR2 FYNNEI. The CDR3 is 16 residues long. CDR3 nucleotides: TGCGCCAGCAGCGGCCAAATACAGGTGAACACCGGGGAGCTGTTTTTT. This encodes CASSGQIQVNTGELFF.

The CDR3 is CASSLAAQRVTGELFF. The CDR3 DNA reads TGTGCCAGCAGTTTAGCGGCACAGCGGGTCACCGGGGAGCTGTTTTTT. V usage is TRBV12-3 or TRBV12-4 and J usage is TRBJ2-2; tentative D call: TRBD2 (6 bases). Trimming removed 0 bases at V and 4 bases at J, with 12 bases between. The CDR3 is 16 amino acids.

The sample holds one count of this clonotype. This chain joins TRBV5-4 and TRBJ1-2; 8 bases match TRBD1. Germline V gene sequence: CDR1 SGHNT, CDR2 YYREEE (reference sequence). The V gene end was trimmed by 5 bases and the J gene end by 7 bases; junction bases not matched to a gene: 13. The CDR3 contains 15 residues. The CDR3 region is CASRNPGQVFGGYTF. In DNA form, the CDR3 reads TGTGCCAGCAGAAATCCGGGACAGGTTTTTGGTGGCTACACCTTC.

This clonotype has at least ten counts. V is TRBV7-9 and J is TRBJ1-3; D remains ambiguous. V dropped 5 bases and J dropped 6 bases, with 11 bases sitting between them. The CDR3 is 13 residues long. Germline CDR1 is SEHNR and CDR2 is FQNEAQ (reference sequence). CDR3 DNA sequence: TGTGCCAGCAGCCCAGGAGGCGAAAACACCATATATTTT. This encodes CASSPGGENTIYF.

This clonotype was seen ten or more times. This chain connects TRBV7-2 to TRBJ1-2; D is uncertain. The CDR3 is 13 amino acids. CDR1 and CDR2 (germline): SGHTA, FQGNSA. The ends were cut back, 5 bases at V and 2 bases at J, with 9 bases in the middle. As DNA, the CDR3 is TGTGCCAGCAGCCCGTATTTGAACTATGGCTACACCTTC. Its protein is CASSPYLNYGYTF.

The count of this clonotype is one. V is TRBV7-9 and J is TRBJ1-4; tentative D call: TRBD1 (6 bases). Germline loops: CDR1 SEHNR, CDR2 FQNEAQ (reference sequence). The CDR3 spans 15 residues. V lost 8 bases to trimming and J lost 2 bases, with 15 bases between them. The CDR3 spells CASSNPGGTNEKLFF. CDR3 DNA sequence: TGTGCCAGCTCTAACCCGGGGGGCACTAATGAAAAACTGTTTTTT.